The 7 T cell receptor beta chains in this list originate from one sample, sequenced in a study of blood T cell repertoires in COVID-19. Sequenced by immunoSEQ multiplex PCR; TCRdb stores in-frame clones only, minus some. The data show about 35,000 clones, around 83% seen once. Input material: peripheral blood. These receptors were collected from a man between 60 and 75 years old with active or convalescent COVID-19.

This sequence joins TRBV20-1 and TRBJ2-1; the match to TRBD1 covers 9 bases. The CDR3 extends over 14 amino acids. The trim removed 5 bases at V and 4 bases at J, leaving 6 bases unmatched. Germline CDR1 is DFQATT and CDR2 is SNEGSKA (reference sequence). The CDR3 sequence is CSARGQGMYNEQFF. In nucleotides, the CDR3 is TGCAGTGCTCGTGGACAGGGGATGTACAATGAGCAGTTCTTC.

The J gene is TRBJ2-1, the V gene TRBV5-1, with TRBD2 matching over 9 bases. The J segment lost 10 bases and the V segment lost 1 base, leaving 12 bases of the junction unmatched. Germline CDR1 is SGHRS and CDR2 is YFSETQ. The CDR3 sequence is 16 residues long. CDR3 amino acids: CASSLYSSGKNSEQFF. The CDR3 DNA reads TGCGCCAGCAGCTTGTATTCTAGCGGGAAAAACTCGGAGCAGTTCTTC.

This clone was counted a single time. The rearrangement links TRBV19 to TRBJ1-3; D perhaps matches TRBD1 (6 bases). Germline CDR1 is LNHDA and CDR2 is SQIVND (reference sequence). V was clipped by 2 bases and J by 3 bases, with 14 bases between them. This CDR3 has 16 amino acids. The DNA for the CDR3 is TGTGCCAGTAGTATAACAGGGACCTTCGGTGGAAACACCATATATTTT. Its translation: CASSITGTFGGNTIYF.

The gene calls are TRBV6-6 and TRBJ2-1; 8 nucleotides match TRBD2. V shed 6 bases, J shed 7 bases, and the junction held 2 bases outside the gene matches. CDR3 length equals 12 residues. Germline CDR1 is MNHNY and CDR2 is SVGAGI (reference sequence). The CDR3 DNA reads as TGTGCCAGCAGCGCGGGAGGAAATGAGCAGTTCTTC. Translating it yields CASSAGGNEQFF.

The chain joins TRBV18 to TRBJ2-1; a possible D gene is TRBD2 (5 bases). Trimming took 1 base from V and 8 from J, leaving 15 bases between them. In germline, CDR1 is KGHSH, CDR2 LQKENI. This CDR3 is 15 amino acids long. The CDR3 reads CASSPQAPRRDEQFF. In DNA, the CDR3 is TGTGCCAGCTCACCACAGGCCCCTAGGCGGGATGAGCAGTTCTTC.

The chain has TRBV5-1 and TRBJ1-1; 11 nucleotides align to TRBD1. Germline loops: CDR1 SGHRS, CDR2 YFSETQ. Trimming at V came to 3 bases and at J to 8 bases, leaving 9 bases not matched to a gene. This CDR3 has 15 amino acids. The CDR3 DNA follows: TGCGCCAGCAGCTCCGGACAGGGGGCGGCTAGGGAAGCTTTCTTT. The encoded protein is CASSSGQGAAREAFF.

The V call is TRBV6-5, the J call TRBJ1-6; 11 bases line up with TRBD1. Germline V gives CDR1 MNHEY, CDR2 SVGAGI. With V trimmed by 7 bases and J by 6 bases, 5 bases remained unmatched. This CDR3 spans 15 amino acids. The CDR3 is CASTRGTGGNSPLHF. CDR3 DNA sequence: TGTGCCAGCACCCGAGGGACAGGGGGTAATTCACCCCTCCACTTT.